The clone carrying this TCR beta chain appeared once. Looked up from germline, CDR1 is LNHDA and CDR2 is SQIVND (reference sequence). Trimming cost V 3 bases and J 1 base, with 5 bases left between them. There are 13 residues in the CDR3. The data derive from a study of cytomegalovirus exposure and HLA in healthy donors. Primers: 60 Vbeta forward and 13 Jbeta reverse. Measured with immunoSEQ multiplex PCR; TCRdb has only the in-frame clones, and not every one. The data show around 92,000 clones, approximately 80% seen once. The clonotype was recovered from a man in his late teens or twenties in good health and CMV-seronegative. The chain employs TRBV19 and TRBJ2-3; possible D gene TRBD2, 5 bases. Sample: PBMCs. The CDR3 bases are TGTGCCAGTAGTATCGGGGGCACAGATACGCAGTATTTT. Encoded protein: CASSIGGTDTQYF.